Listed below are T cell receptor beta chains from one sample, sequenced in a study of graft-versus-host responses after intestinal transplantation. Only in-frame clones appear in the TCRdb table, and some are missing; sequencing was by immunoSEQ multiplex PCR. The table records roughly 60,000 clones, approximately 90% of them present only once. The source material was PBMCs, sampled 26 days after transplant. The receptors come from a human patient who received an intestinal transplant, so some T cells may come from the graft donor. Each CDR3 is given with its conserved first and last residue. D genes are given only for firm matches. Clone size is stated in some rows and not others, as once, few, many or a class when expanded.

V gene	clone size	D gene	J gene	CDR3 protein
TRBV6-1	.	TRBD2	TRBJ2-7	CASRSGLAVYEQYF
TRBV6-1	.	TRBD1	TRBJ2-3	CASSGGTGGTDTQYF
TRBV6-5	.	TRBD1	TRBJ2-4	CASSPKDREADIQYF
TRBV7-9	.	.	TRBJ1-2	CASSSDSFLNYGYTF
TRBV28	once	TRBD1	TRBJ1-6	CASSPGQGQSYNSPLHF
TRBV9	.	.	TRBJ1-3	CASSVDGGTGNTIYF
TRBV5-1	once	TRBD1	TRBJ1-2	CASSSLKTGGPSGYTF
TRBV11-3	.	TRBD2	TRBJ2-2	CASSPKHTSGPRMGELFF
TRBV2	.	TRBD2	TRBJ2-5	CASSEARGQETQYF
TRBV5-1	once	TRBD1	TRBJ2-7	CASSLAGTGLNYEQYF
TRBV10-3	.	TRBD1	TRBJ2-3	CAISDGQGGTDTQYF
TRBV27	.	.	TRBJ1-3	CASSFQGGSGNTIYF
TRBV5-4	few	.	TRBJ2-7	CASSLAGTVGEQYF
TRBV19	.	TRBD1	TRBJ1-1	CASSRRGPDTEAFF
TRBV10-2	.	.	TRBJ2-1	CASRLADPYNEQFF
TRBV7-6	.	.	TRBJ2-1	CASSLGAGSYNEQFF
TRBV13	.	.	TRBJ2-2	CASSLRQGGTGELFF
TRBV4-1	.	TRBD2	TRBJ2-3	CASSQEFPGGVYTQYF
TRBV11-2	few	TRBD1	TRBJ1-4	CASSYTGQGNEKLFF
TRBV6-5	.	.	TRBJ1-6	CASSYKLAPLHF
TRBV4-1	.	.	TRBJ2-7	CASSQVGGLPWYF
TRBV6-1	.	TRBD2	TRBJ2-7	CASSHLAGAYEQYF
TRBV27	.	.	TRBJ1-2	CASSLGGGDGYTF
TRBV29-1	.	.	TRBJ1-2	CSVALREGANYGYTF
TRBV7-8	.	.	TRBJ2-5	CASSLVGGRETQYF
TRBV28	once	TRBD2	TRBJ2-3	CASRKNGGAVADTQYF
TRBV7-6	.	TRBD2	TRBJ2-1	CASSRLAGGPSSYNEQFF
TRBV28	.	TRBD2	TRBJ2-7	CASSLASGNAYEQYF
TRBV7-7	few	TRBD1	TRBJ2-2	CASSLETGTGELFF
TRBV28	.	.	TRBJ2-2	CASRTGNTGELFF
TRBV6-1	.	.	TRBJ2-5	CASSEFWGRELQETQYF
TRBV9	.	.	TRBJ2-3	CASSVESSPTDTQYF
TRBV21-1	once	.	TRBJ2-1	CASRGQGAWYNEQFF
TRBV18	.	.	TRBJ2-2	CASSPGTGQKTGELFF
TRBV5-1	.	TRBD2	TRBJ2-7	CASHGGGLGPYEQYF
TRBV2	.	TRBD2	TRBJ2-1	CASSGWGRDYEPESSYNEQFF
TRBV19	.	.	TRBJ1-5	CASSIYQGSGNQPQHF